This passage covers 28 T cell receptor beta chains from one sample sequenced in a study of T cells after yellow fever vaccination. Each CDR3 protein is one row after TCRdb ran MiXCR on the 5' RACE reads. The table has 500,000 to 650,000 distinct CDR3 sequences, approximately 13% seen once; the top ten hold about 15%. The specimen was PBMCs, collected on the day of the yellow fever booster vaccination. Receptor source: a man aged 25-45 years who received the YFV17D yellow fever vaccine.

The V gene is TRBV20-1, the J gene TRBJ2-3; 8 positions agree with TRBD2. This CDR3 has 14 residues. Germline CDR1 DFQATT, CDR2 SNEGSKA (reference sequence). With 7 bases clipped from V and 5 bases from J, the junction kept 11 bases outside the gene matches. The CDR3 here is CSGDRAGVKDTQYF. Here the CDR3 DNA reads TGCAGTGGCGACCGAGCGGGAGTTAAAGATACGCAGTATTTT.

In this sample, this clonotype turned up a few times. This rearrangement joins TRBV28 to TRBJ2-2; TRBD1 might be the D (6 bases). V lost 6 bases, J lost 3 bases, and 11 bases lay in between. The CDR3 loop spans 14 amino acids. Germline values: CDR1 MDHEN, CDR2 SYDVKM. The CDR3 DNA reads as TGTGCCAGCAGCCGCCAGGGGTACACCGGGGAGCTGTTTTTT. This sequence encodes CASSRQGYTGELFF.

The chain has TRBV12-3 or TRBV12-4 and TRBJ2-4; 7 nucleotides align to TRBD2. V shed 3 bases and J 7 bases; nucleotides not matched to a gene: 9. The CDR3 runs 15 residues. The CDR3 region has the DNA TGTGCCAGCAGTTTGGGGGGGGACTTAGGGAACATTCAGTACTTC. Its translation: CASSLGGDLGNIQYF.

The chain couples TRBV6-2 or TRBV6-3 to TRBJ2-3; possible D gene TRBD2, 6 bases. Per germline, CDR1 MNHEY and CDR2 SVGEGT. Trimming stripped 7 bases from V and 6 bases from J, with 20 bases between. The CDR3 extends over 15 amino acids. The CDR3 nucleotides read TGTGCCAGCACCAGCCGGGGACTCCTCTCGGATACGCAGTATTTT. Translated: CASTSRGLLSDTQYF.

Written as DNA, the CDR3 is TGTGCCAGCAGTTTGGGCAGCGGCGGGGAGCTGTTTTTT. Its translation: CASSLGSGGELFF. V usage is TRBV12-3 or TRBV12-4 and J usage is TRBJ2-2, with TRBD2 as a possible D gene (5 bases). V lost 3 bases and J lost 7, with 9 bases in between. The CDR3 loop spans 13 amino acids.

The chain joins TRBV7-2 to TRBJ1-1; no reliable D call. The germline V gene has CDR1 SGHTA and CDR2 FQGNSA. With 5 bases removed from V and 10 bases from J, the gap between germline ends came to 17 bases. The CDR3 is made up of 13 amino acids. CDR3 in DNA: TGTGCCAGCAGCACCCGGGGAGGGCGGTCAGCTTTCTTT. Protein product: CASSTRGGRSAFF.

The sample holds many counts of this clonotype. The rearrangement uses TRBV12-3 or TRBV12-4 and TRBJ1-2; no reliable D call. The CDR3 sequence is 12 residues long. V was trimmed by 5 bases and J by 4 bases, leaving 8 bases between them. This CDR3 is CASSPALYGYTF. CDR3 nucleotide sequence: TGTGCCAGCAGTCCTGCCCTCTATGGCTACACCTTC.

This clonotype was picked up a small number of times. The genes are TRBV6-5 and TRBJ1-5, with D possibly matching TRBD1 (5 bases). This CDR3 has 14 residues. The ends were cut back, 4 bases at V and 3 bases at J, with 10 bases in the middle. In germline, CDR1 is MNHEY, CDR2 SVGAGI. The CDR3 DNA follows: TGTGCCAGCAGTTCAGGGACGGTCAATCAGCCCCAGCATTTT. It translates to CASSSGTVNQPQHF.

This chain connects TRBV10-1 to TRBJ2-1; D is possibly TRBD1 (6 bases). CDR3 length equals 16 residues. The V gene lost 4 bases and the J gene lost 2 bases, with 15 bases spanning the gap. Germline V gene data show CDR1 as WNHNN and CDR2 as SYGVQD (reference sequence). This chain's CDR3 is CASSVSRGGTYNEQFF. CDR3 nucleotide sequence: TGCGCCAGCAGTGTTTCAAGAGGGGGAACCTACAATGAGCAGTTCTTC.

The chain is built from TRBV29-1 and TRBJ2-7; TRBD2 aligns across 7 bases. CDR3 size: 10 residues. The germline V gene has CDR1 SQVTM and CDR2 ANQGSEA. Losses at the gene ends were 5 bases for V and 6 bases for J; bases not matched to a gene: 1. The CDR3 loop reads CSVTGGEQYF. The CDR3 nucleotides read TGCAGCGTTACGGGGGGCGAGCAGTACTTC.

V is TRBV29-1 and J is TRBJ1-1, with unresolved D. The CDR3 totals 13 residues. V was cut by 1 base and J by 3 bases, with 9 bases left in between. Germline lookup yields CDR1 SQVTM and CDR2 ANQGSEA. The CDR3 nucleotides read TGCAGCGTTGAAGCAACGGCGTACACTGAAGCTTTCTTT. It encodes CSVEATAYTEAFF.

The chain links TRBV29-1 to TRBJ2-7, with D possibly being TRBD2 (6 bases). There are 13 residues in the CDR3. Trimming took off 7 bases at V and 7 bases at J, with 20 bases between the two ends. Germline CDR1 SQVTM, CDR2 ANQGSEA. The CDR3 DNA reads TGCAGCGCTAAAGGGACTCTAGTTGGAGAGCAGTACTTC. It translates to CSAKGTLVGEQYF.

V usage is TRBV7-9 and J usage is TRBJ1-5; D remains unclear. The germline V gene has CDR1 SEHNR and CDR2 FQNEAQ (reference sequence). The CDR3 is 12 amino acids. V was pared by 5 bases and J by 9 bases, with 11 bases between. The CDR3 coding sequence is TGTGCCAGCAGCGGTCCGGGTGGGCCCCAGCATTTT. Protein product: CASSGPGGPQHF. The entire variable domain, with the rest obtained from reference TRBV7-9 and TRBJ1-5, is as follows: DTGVSQNPRHKITKRGQNVTFRCDPISEHNRLYWYRQTLGQGPEFLTYFQNEAQLEKSRLLSDRFSAERPKGSFSTLEIQRTEQGDSAMYLCASSGPGGPQHFGDGTRLSIL.

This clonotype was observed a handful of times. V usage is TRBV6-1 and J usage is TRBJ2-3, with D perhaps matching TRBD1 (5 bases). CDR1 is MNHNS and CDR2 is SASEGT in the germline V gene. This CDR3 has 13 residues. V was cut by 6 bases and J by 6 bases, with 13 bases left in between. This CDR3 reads CASRWGPRDTQYF. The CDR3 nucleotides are TGTGCCAGCAGGTGGGGCCCTCGGGATACGCAGTATTTT.

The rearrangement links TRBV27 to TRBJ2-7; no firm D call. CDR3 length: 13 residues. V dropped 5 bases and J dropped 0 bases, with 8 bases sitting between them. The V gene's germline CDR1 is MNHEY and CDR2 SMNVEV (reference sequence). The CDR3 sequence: CASSPLTSYEQYF. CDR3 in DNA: TGTGCCAGCAGTCCCCTGACCTCCTACGAGCAGTACTTC.

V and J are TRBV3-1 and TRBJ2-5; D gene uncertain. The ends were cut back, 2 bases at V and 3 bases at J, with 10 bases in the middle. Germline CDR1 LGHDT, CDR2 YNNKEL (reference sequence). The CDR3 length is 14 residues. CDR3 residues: CASSQRPNKETQYF. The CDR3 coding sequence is TGTGCCAGCAGCCAAAGGCCTAACAAAGAGACCCAGTACTTC.

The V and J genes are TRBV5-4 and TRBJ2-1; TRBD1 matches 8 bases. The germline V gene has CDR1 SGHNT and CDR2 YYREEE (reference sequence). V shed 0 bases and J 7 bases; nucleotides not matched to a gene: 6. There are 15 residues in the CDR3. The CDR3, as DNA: TGTGCCAGCAGCTTGGCGACAGGGGATGGGAATGAGCAGTTCTTC. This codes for CASSLATGDGNEQFF. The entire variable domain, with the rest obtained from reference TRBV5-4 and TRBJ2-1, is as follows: ETGVTQSPTHLIKTRGQQVTLRCSSQSGHNTVSWYQQALGQGPQFIFQYYREEENGRGNFPPRFSGLQFPNYSSELNVNALELDDSALYLCASSLATGDGNEQFFGPGTRLTVL.

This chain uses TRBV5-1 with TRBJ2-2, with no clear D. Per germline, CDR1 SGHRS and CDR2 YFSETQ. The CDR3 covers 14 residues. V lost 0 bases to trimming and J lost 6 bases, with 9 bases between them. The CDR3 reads CASSLEGRPGELFF. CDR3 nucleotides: TGCGCCAGCAGCTTGGAAGGGCGACCCGGGGAGCTGTTTTTT.

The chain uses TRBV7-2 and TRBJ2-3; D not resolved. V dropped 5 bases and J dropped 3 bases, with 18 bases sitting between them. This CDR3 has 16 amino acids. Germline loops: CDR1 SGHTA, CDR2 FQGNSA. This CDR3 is CASSILGGPGTDTQYF. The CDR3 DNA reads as TGTGCCAGCAGCATCCTGGGCGGACCTGGGACAGATACGCAGTATTTT.

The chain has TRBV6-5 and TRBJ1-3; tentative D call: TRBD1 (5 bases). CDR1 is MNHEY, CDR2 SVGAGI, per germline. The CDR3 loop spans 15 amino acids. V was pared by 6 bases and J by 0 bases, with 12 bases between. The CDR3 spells CASSPSRDSGNTIYF. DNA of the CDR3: TGTGCCAGCAGCCCTTCCAGGGACTCTGGAAACACCATATATTTT.

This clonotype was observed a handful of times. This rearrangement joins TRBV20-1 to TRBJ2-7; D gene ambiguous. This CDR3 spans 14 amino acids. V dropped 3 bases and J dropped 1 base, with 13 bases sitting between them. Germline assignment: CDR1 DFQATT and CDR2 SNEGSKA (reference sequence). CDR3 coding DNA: TGCAGTGCTAGTGAGTTGGACCGTTCCTACGAGCAGTACTTC. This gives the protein CSASELDRSYEQYF.

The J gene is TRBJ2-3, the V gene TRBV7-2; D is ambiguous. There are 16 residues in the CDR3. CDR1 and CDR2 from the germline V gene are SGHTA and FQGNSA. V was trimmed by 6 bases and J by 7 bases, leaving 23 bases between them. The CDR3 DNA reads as TGTGCCAGCAGTTCGAGCGTGGCCGCTAAACGGAATACGCAGTATTTT. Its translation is CASSSSVAAKRNTQYF.

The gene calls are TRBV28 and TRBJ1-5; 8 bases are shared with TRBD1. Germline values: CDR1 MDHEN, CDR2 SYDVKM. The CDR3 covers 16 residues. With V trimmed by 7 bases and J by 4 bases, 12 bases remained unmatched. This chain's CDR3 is CASNRPRWTGNQPQHF. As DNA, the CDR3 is TGTGCCAGCAACCGCCCACGTTGGACAGGGAATCAGCCCCAGCATTTT. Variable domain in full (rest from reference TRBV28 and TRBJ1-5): DVKVTQSSRYLVKRTGEKVFLECVQDMDHENMFWYRQDPGLGLRLIYFSYDVKMKEKGDIPEGYSVSREKKERFSLILESASTNQTSMYLCASNRPRWTGNQPQHFGDGTRLSIL.

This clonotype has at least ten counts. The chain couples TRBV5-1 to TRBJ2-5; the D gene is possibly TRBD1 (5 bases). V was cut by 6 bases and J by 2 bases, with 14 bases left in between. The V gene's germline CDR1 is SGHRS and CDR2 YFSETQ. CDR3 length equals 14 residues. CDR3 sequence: CASTIGPGQETQYF. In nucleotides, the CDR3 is TGCGCCAGCACCATCGGGCCAGGGCAAGAGACCCAGTACTTC.

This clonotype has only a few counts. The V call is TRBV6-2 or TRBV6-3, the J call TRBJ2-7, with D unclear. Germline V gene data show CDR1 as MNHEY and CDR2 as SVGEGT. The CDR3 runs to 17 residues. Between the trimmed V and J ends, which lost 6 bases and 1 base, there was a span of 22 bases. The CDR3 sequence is CASRPLLKQKQSYEQYF. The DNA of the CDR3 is TGTGCCAGCAGACCCCTGTTAAAACAGAAACAGTCCTACGAGCAGTACTTC.

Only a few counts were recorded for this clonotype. CDR3 bases: TGTGCCAGTAGTATGGTGAGGGGGGCAGTGCACACCGGGGAGCTGTTTTTT. Residues: CASSMVRGAVHTGELFF. This chain joins TRBV19 and TRBJ2-2, with D tentatively TRBD1 or TRBD2 (6 bases each). Trimming removed 3 bases at V and 3 bases at J, with 17 bases between. The CDR3 totals 17 residues. Per germline, CDR1 LNHDA and CDR2 SQIVND (reference sequence). The whole variable domain, remainder taken from reference TRBV19 and TRBJ2-2, is DGGITQSPKYLFRKEGQNVTLSCEQNLNHDAMYWYRQDPGQGLRLIYYSQIVNDFQKGDIAEGYSVSREKKESFPLTVTSAQKNPTAFYLCASSMVRGAVHTGELFFGEGSRLTVL.

The CDR3 DNA follows: TGCAGACGACCCAGTACTAGCGGGATTCGCGGCGATGAGCAGTTCTTC. It encodes CRRPSTSGIRGDEQFF. The chain carries TRBV20-1 and TRBJ2-1; TRBD2 agrees at 10 bases. The V gene's germline CDR1 is DFQATT and CDR2 SNEGSKA (reference sequence). The CDR3 covers 16 residues.

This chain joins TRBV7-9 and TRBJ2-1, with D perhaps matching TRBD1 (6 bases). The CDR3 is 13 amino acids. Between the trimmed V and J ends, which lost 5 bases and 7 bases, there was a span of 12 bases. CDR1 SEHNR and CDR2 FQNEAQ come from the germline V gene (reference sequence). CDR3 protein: CASSIQGWNEQFF. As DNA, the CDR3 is TGTGCCAGCAGCATACAGGGTTGGAATGAGCAGTTCTTC. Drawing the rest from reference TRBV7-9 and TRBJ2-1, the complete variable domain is DTGVSQNPRHKITKRGQNVTFRCDPISEHNRLYWYRQTLGQGPEFLTYFQNEAQLEKSRLLSDRFSAERPKGSFSTLEIQRTEQGDSAMYLCASSIQGWNEQFFGPGTRLTVL.